This T cell receptor (beta chain) was identified during a study of blood T cell repertoires in COVID-19. Study-level information: The analysed material was cDNA or gDNA that came from T cells, B-cell-depleted T cells, or PBMCs.

Per the authors' pipeline: Reference gene primer amplification gave nucleated cell count estimates. This table comes from immunoSEQ multiplex PCR, and its TCRdb copy is limited to in-frame clones, with some not included. V and J calls and clone size are those listed in that table; D and trimming were worked out from the DNA. The sample shows about 120,000 clones, 85% of them seen only once. The V and J ends lost 0 bases and 4 bases respectively, with 12 bases between them. The germline V gene has CDR1 MRHNA and CDR2 SNTAGT. The CDR3 runs to 15 residues. The sequencing sample was made of peripheral blood. The rearrangement joins TRBV6-4 to TRBJ1-2; D remains unclear. This TCR was sampled from a man older than 75 with acute or convalescent COVID-19. The CDR3 bases are TGTGCCAGCAGTGACTCGACGGGAAGTCCCTATGGCTACACCTTC. Amino acid sequence: CASSDSTGSPYGYTF.